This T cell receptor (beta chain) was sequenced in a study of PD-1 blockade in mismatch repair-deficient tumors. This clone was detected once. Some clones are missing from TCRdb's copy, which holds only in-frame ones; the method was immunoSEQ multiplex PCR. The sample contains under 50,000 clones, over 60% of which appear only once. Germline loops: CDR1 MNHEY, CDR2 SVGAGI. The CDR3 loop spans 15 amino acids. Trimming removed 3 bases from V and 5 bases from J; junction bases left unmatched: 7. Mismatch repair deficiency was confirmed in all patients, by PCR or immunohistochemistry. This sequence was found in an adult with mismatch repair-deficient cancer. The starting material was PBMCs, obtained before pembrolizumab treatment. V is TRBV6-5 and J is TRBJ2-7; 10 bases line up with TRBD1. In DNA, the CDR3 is TGTGCCAGCAGTTATCCGGGACAGGGGATAGACGAGCAGTACTTC. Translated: CASSYPGQGIDEQYF.